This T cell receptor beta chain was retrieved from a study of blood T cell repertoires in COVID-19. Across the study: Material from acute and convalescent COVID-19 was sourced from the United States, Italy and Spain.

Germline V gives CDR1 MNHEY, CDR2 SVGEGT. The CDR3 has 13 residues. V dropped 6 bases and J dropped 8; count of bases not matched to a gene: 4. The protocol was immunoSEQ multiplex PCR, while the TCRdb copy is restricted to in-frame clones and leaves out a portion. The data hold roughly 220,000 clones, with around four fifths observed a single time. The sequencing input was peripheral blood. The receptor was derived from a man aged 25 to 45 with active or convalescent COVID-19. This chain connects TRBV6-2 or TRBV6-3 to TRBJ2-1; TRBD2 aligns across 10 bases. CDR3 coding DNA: TGTGCCAGCAGCGGCCTAGCGGGGGATGAGCAGTTCTTC. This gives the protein CASSGLAGDEQFF.